This TCR beta chain was found in a study of Graves' ophthalmopathy and Graves' hyperthyroidism. Study information: Over 18 months of follow-up, stable hyperthyroidism required that no ophthalmopathy appear.

Germline V gene data show CDR1 as SGHDN and CDR2 as FVKESK. V was pared by 4 bases and J by 0 bases, with 6 bases between. CDR3 length equals 13 residues. CDR3 regions of TCR beta were amplified from RNA transcripts. Following a first-round RT-PCR that used HTBI primers, a second-round multiplex PCR was carried out. One entry per CDR3 protein, called by TCRdb with MiXCR from the multiplex PCR reads. In the table there are about 500,000 distinct CDR3 sequences, less than 45% of which are singletons. Included hyperthyroidism patients were aged 18 to 65 and newly diagnosed (under 2 months' duration). Additional autoimmune diseases, uncontrolled infections, pregnancy or lactation disqualified patients. The table lists this clonotype with a few counts. Its antigen is still unknown. The study's findings and limits: Ophthalmopathy and stable hyperthyroidism were discriminated by a 13-signature model, with roughly 86% sensitivity and nearly 84% specificity.

Input material: peripheral blood or thyroid tissue (not recorded which). This clonotype was sampled from an adult man with Graves' hyperthyroidism. This sequence joins TRBV14 and TRBJ1-1; D is unclear. In DNA, the CDR3 is TGTGCCAGCAGCCGGAGCATGAACACTGAAGCTTTCTTT. As protein: CASSRSMNTEAFF.